The sequence of this TCR beta chain was determined in a study of T cells in Graves' hyperthyroidism and ophthalmopathy. Graves' hyperthyroidism was deemed stable given no ophthalmopathy progression within 18 months. Hyperthyroidism, newly diagnosed and lasting under 2 months, affected patients aged 18 to 65. The source material, RNA transcripts, was used to amplify TCR beta CDR3 regions. During a first-round RT-PCR of the TCR CDR3, the HTBI primer set was used. From the multiplex PCR reads, TCRdb called clonotypes with MiXCR, one entry per CDR3 protein. The table lists 300,000 to 450,000 distinct CDR3 sequences, approximately 25% of them singletons. Germline CDR1 MDHEN, CDR2 SYDVKM. Trimming took 4 bases from V and 0 from J; bases not matched to a gene: 9. The length of the CDR3 is 17 residues.

The sequence was obtained from a man in his forties or fifties with Graves' hyperthyroidism. This chain joins TRBV28 and TRBJ1-5; the match to TRBD1 covers 7 bases. Material: blood. Here the CDR3 reads CASSSPRTGDSNQPQHF. The CDR3 coding sequence is TGTGCCAGCAGTTCCCCCCGGACAGGAGATAGCAATCAGCCCCAGCATTTT.